This T cell receptor beta chain was documented in a study of T cell repertoires in cytomegalovirus infection. Study in general: The authors used CMV epitopes that were HLA-C-restricted (recently identified) and HLA-B-restricted (well studied). It was the public TCR beta signatures that indicated both CMV infection and matching HLA type.

TCRdb analysed the reads with MiXCR anew, one entry per CDR3 protein. The data hold hundreds of thousands of distinct CDR3 sequences, with under 35% observed a single time. The germline V and J ends were trimmed by 5 bases and 0 bases, with 8 bases remaining between them. The CDR3 is made up of 14 amino acids. CDR1 and CDR2 (germline): LNHDA, SQIVND (reference sequence). Study observations and caveats: Carriers of CMV plus the relevant HLA were identified by cumulative public TCR beta family frequency.

This clonotype was seen only a few times. Its antigen is still unknown. This sample comprised cultured PBMCs, obtained from culture after CMV antigen stimulation. The rearrangement joins TRBV19 to TRBJ2-1, with D unresolved. This TCR was recovered from a human donor in good health (CMV status not recorded). Some clones in this sample may be carry-over from other donors' samples. The chain's CDR3 is CASSSSSSYNEQFF. CDR3 DNA: TGTGCCAGTAGTTCGTCGAGCTCCTACAATGAGCAGTTCTTC.